This is a list of T cell receptor beta chains from one sample in a study of identical twins. TCRdb used MiXCR to reprocess the 5' RACE reads, holding one entry per CDR3 protein. Of around 280,000 distinct CDR3 sequences detected, around 8.8% appear once; the ten largest clones hold less than 2.5%. The same specimen was also included in a second study, on yellow fever vaccine responses in identical twins.

Sequenced input: memory (CD45RO+) T cells sorted from blood. The receptors originated from a woman in her late teens or twenties in good health. Each CDR3 is given with its conserved first and last residue. D genes are given only for firm matches. For some rows the clone size is stated as once, few or many, or as a class when expanded; others skip it.

TRBV14,TRBD1,-,TRBJ2-6,TGTGCCAGCAGCCAAGTAGGGGCCCGGACAGGGCCCAACGTCCTGACTTTC,CASSQVGARTGPNVLTF
TRBV5-1,-,-,TRBJ1-2,TGCGCCAGCAGCTTGGAGTCAGGTCATAACTATGGCTACACCTTC,CASSLESGHNYGYTF
TRBV21-1,-,many,TRBJ2-3,TGTGCCAGCAGCACCCGAGCGGGAGGACGGACAGATACGCAGTATTTT,CASSTRAGGRTDTQYF
TRBV2,TRBD1,-,TRBJ2-3,TGTGCCAGCGGAGGACAGGGCACAGATACGCAGTATTTT,CASGGQGTDTQYF
TRBV10-1,-,-,TRBJ2-7,TGCGCCAGCAGTGAGTTCCGGGGCGAGCAGTACTTC,CASSEFRGEQYF
TRBV6-1,TRBD2,-,TRBJ2-7,TGTGCCAGCAGTGATCTAGCGGGAAGCTCCTACGAGCAGTACTTC,CASSDLAGSSYEQYF
TRBV6-1,TRBD1,few,TRBJ2-5,TGTGCCAGCAGTCAACTACGGACAGGGGGGGAGACCCAGTACTTC,CASSQLRTGGETQYF
TRBV7-9,TRBD1,many,TRBJ1-4,TGTGCCAGCAGCTTAGGGACAGGTGAAAAACTGTTTTTT,CASSLGTGEKLFF
TRBV12-3/TRBV12-4,-,few,TRBJ1-2,TGTGCCAGCAGGTTAGGAGGCTATGGCTACACCTTC,CASRLGGYGYTF
TRBV18,TRBD2,few,TRBJ2-1,TGTGCCAGCTCACCATTATTAGCGGGGAGCTCCTACAATGAGCAGTTCTTC,CASSPLLAGSSYNEQFF
TRBV7-8,TRBD1,few,TRBJ1-4,TGTGCCAGCAGCGCCGGGACAGGGGTAGAAAAACTGTTTTTT,CASSAGTGVEKLFF
TRBV6-4,-,few,TRBJ2-3,TGTGCCAGCCGGGACCTCCTCACAGATACGCAGTATTTT,CASRDLLTDTQYF
TRBV18,TRBD1,many,TRBJ1-2,TGTGCCAGCTCACCTACAGGGGGTTATGGCTACACCTTC,CASSPTGGYGYTF
TRBV20-1,-,few,TRBJ2-5,TGCAGTGCTAGAGATCTATCACAGGGCGGTATGGAGACCCAGTACTTC,CSARDLSQGGMETQYF
TRBV6-1,-,few,TRBJ1-1,TGTGCCAGCCGACTAGGGCCCATGAACACTGAAGCTTTCTTT,CASRLGPMNTEAFF
TRBV7-2,-,few,TRBJ2-2,TGTGCCAGCAGACTGGGGGCCGGGGAGCTGTTTTTT,CASRLGAGELFF
TRBV11-2,TRBD2,few,TRBJ2-2,TGTGCCAGCAGTTTGAATAGCGGGGGGGTGAACACCGGGGAGCTGTTTTTT,CASSLNSGGVNTGELFF
TRBV25-1,TRBD2,few,TRBJ2-1,TGTGCCAGCAGCCAGGATGGAGGGACTAGTAAAAATGAGCAGTTCTTC,CASSQDGGTSKNEQFF
TRBV14,-,few,TRBJ2-6,TGTGCCAGCAGCCCCCTTACAGGGTCTGGGGCCAACGTCCTGACTTTC,CASSPLTGSGANVLTF
TRBV12-3/TRBV12-4,-,many,TRBJ2-5,TGTGCCAGCAGTTCGACAGGATCGGAGACCCAGTACTTC,CASSSTGSETQYF
TRBV27,-,many,TRBJ1-1,TGTGCCAGCAGTTTCCGGGAGACAGCGAGCACTGAAGCTTTCTTT,CASSFRETASTEAFF
TRBV6-1,-,-,TRBJ2-1,TGTGCCAGCAGTACCCGGACCTCCTACAATGAGCAGTTCTTC,CASSTRTSYNEQFF
TRBV7-6,-,many,TRBJ2-5,TGTGCCAGCAGCGAGGTGGCCGGGCTAGAGACCCAGTACTTC,CASSEVAGLETQYF
TRBV28,TRBD2,many,TRBJ2-5,TGTGCCAGCAGTTTCGGTTCTCTAGCGGGGGTAGGGGAGACCCAGTACTTC,CASSFGSLAGVGETQYF
TRBV5-6,TRBD2,few,TRBJ2-3,TGTGCCAGCAGCTTATTTGCGATTCAAGCGGGGGAAGATACGCAGTATTTT,CASSLFAIQAGEDTQYF
TRBV5-1,TRBD2,-,TRBJ2-1,TGCGCCAGCAGCTTGGGGGTAGCGGGATTAAATCGGGTCTATGAGCAGTTCTTC,CASSLGVAGLNRVYEQFF
TRBV3-1,-,many,TRBJ1-1,TGTGCCAGCAGCCCGGTCGCAGGGGTAGGGACTGAAGCTTTCTTT,CASSPVAGVGTEAFF
TRBV28,-,many,TRBJ2-7,TGTGCCAGCAGTCGCGAATTGGAGCAGTACTTC,CASSRELEQYF
TRBV20-1,TRBD2,few,TRBJ2-7,TGCAGTGCTAGTCGCGGGAGTGGAGCCTACGAGCAGTACTTC,CSASRGSGAYEQYF
TRBV6-1,TRBD2,-,TRBJ2-1,TGTGCCAGCAGGGAAAGAAGCGGGGGGCGGTCTACAAGGGGGAATGAGCAGTTCTTC,CASRERSGGRSTRGNEQFF
TRBV7-9,-,many,TRBJ2-5,TGTGCCAGCAGCTTAAGGGAGGTTGGAGAGACCCAGTACTTC,CASSLREVGETQYF
TRBV7-4,TRBD1,-,TRBJ1-5,TGTGCCAGCGGAGGGACAGCCTATAGCAATCAGCCCCAGCATTTT,CASGGTAYSNQPQHF
TRBV7-9,-,once,TRBJ1-6,TGTGCCAGCAGCTCGGACAGTAGGAGTTCACCCCTCCACTTT,CASSSDSRSSPLHF
TRBV6-5,-,many,TRBJ2-1,TGTGCCAGCAGTTACTCGCTAGAGGGGGTCAATGAGCAGTTCTTC,CASSYSLEGVNEQFF
TRBV20-1,TRBD1,many,TRBJ1-6,TGCAGTGCTAGAGCCTACAGACAGGGGGGGGCCGGCTCCTATAATTCACCCCTCCACTTT,CSARAYRQGGAGSYNSPLHF
TRBV20-1,-,many,TRBJ1-3,TGCAGTGCTCGTAAGGGCTCTGGAAACACCATATATTTT,CSARKGSGNTIYF
TRBV14,-,few,TRBJ1-4,TGTGCCAGCAGCAGCCACAGGGAGACTAATGAAAAACTGTTTTTT,CASSSHRETNEKLFF
TRBV6-1,-,many,TRBJ1-2,TGTGCCAGCACGTCGGGCCGAAGGGGGGCATGGGGTGGCTACACCTTC,CASTSGRRGAWGGYTF
TRBV5-1,-,many,TRBJ1-1,TGCGCCAGCAGCTTGCTGACAGGGAACACTGAAGCTTTCTTT,CASSLLTGNTEAFF
TRBV25-1,-,few,TRBJ2-3,TGTGCCAGCAGTGAATCCCCTATCGGGAGATCCACAGATACGCAGTATTTT,CASSESPIGRSTDTQYF
TRBV2,TRBD2,few,TRBJ2-5,TGTGCCAGCAGTGGTATCGGGGGGCTAAGTAGCGGGGGTCAAGAGACCCAGTACTTC,CASSGIGGLSSGGQETQYF